A selection of T cell receptor beta chains follows, all from one sample in a study of cytomegalovirus exposure and HLA in healthy donors. Produced via immunoSEQ multiplex PCR; TCRdb's table is partial and in-frame only. The data hold 130,000 or so clones, with over 70% observed a single time. The material sequenced was PBMCs. Source of these receptors: a woman between 18 and 29 years old in good health and CMV-seronegative. CDR3s include the opening cysteine and the closing phenylalanine or tryptophan. Each record gives: J gene, V gene, D gene, clone size, CDR3 DNA, CDR3 protein. D genes are given only for firm matches. Expanded clones get a size class; other rows say once, few or many, or leave the size out.

J gene: TRBJ1-2
V gene: TRBV7-9
D gene: TRBD1
clone size: -
CDR3 DNA: TGTGCCAGCAGCGTCCAGGGGGTGGCTGGCTACACCTTC
CDR3 protein: CASSVQGVAGYTF

J gene: TRBJ1-5
V gene: TRBV30
D gene: -
clone size: few
CDR3 DNA: TGTGCCTGGAGTGTCGGAGCTTCTAGCAATCAGCCCCAGCATTTT
CDR3 protein: CAWSVGASSNQPQHF

J gene: TRBJ2-5
V gene: TRBV5-6
D gene: TRBD1
clone size: -
CDR3 DNA: TGTGCCAGCAGCTTGGGACAGGGTTTACAAGAGACCCAGTACTTC
CDR3 protein: CASSLGQGLQETQYF

J gene: TRBJ1-2
V gene: TRBV9
D gene: -
clone size: -
CDR3 DNA: TGTGCCAGCAGCACGGGGAGGGTTGTAAACTATGGCTACACCTTC
CDR3 protein: CASSTGRVVNYGYTF

J gene: TRBJ1-1
V gene: TRBV9
D gene: TRBD1
clone size: few
CDR3 DNA: TGTGCCAGCAGCGTACCCAAGACAGGGGTGAACACTGAAGCTTTCTTT
CDR3 protein: CASSVPKTGVNTEAFF

J gene: TRBJ2-5
V gene: TRBV18
D gene: -
clone size: -
CDR3 DNA: TGTGCCAGCTCACCAGGGAGAGAGACCCAGTACTTC
CDR3 protein: CASSPGRETQYF

J gene: TRBJ2-7
V gene: TRBV18
D gene: -
clone size: -
CDR3 DNA: TGTGCCAGCTCACCACCGACGACAGCCTACGAGCAGTACTTC
CDR3 protein: CASSPPTTAYEQYF

J gene: TRBJ2-1
V gene: TRBV6-1
D gene: -
clone size: -
CDR3 DNA: TGTGCCAGCAGTGAGGTTGGGGGGTACGAGCAGTTCTTC
CDR3 protein: CASSEVGGYEQFF

J gene: TRBJ2-3
V gene: TRBV27
D gene: TRBD1
clone size: -
CDR3 DNA: TGTGCCAGCAGTTCGCAGGGGGCTACAGATACGCAGTATTTT
CDR3 protein: CASSSQGATDTQYF

J gene: TRBJ1-2
V gene: TRBV10-3
D gene: TRBD1
clone size: once
CDR3 DNA: TGTGCCATCCTTGGAGGACAGGGGGAAAGGGACTATGGCTACACCTTC
CDR3 protein: CAILGGQGERDYGYTF

J gene: TRBJ1-1
V gene: TRBV5-1
D gene: TRBD1
clone size: -
CDR3 DNA: TGCGCCAGCAGCCCGGCCGGACAGGCAGGGAACACTGAAGCTTTCTTT
CDR3 protein: CASSPAGQAGNTEAFF

J gene: TRBJ1-3
V gene: TRBV5-1
D gene: TRBD1
clone size: -
CDR3 DNA: TGCGCCAGCAGCTTGGAGCGGACAGGCCCTGGAAACACCATATATTTT
CDR3 protein: CASSLERTGPGNTIYF

J gene: TRBJ2-1
V gene: TRBV6-1
D gene: -
clone size: -
CDR3 DNA: TGTGCCAGCAGTGAAGCTACGACTAAGCCGGAGCTCTATGAGCAGTTCTTC
CDR3 protein: CASSEATTKPELYEQFF

J gene: TRBJ1-2
V gene: TRBV13
D gene: TRBD1
clone size: -
CDR3 DNA: TGTGCCAGCAGCTTGGGACAGGGGACCTATGGCTACACCTTC
CDR3 protein: CASSLGQGTYGYTF

J gene: TRBJ1-4
V gene: TRBV30
D gene: -
clone size: -
CDR3 DNA: TGTGCCTGGAGTGTCCCGGGCCGGGGGGAAAAACTGTTTTTT
CDR3 protein: CAWSVPGRGEKLFF

J gene: TRBJ2-1
V gene: TRBV4-2
D gene: -
clone size: -
CDR3 DNA: TGTGCCAGCAGCCCCGCTAGCTTGAGCTCCTACAATGAGCAGTTCTTC
CDR3 protein: CASSPASLSSYNEQFF

J gene: TRBJ2-2
V gene: TRBV19
D gene: -
clone size: -
CDR3 DNA: TGTGCCAGTACTGAACAGTCGCGCACCGGGGAGCTGTTTTTT
CDR3 protein: CASTEQSRTGELFF

J gene: TRBJ1-1
V gene: TRBV9
D gene: -
clone size: once
CDR3 DNA: TGTGCCAGCAGCGTAGCTGAGGGGGAAGGAGCTGAAGCTTTCTTT
CDR3 protein: CASSVAEGEGAEAFF

J gene: TRBJ1-4
V gene: TRBV5-5
D gene: -
clone size: -
CDR3 DNA: TGTGCCAGCAGCTCCAGGGGATGGGGTGAAAAACTGTTTTTT
CDR3 protein: CASSSRGWGEKLFF

J gene: TRBJ2-1
V gene: TRBV7-9
D gene: TRBD2
clone size: -
CDR3 DNA: TGTGCCAGCAGCTCTCCTCTTACCGGGACTAGGGATGAGCAGTTCTTC
CDR3 protein: CASSSPLTGTRDEQFF

J gene: TRBJ2-1
V gene: TRBV18
D gene: -
clone size: -
CDR3 DNA: TGTGCCAGCTCAGCCTTAGTAGACAATGAGCAGTTCTTC
CDR3 protein: CASSALVDNEQFF

J gene: TRBJ1-5
V gene: TRBV6-6
D gene: TRBD1
clone size: -
CDR3 DNA: TGTGCCAGCAGGGGACAGGGCCTCAATCAGCCCCAGCATTTT
CDR3 protein: CASRGQGLNQPQHF

J gene: TRBJ2-1
V gene: TRBV27
D gene: TRBD2
clone size: -
CDR3 DNA: TGTGCCAGCAGCCGGCGAAGCGGGAGGAGGAATGAGCAGTTCTTC
CDR3 protein: CASSRRSGRRNEQFF

J gene: TRBJ1-1
V gene: TRBV7-2
D gene: TRBD1
clone size: -
CDR3 DNA: TGTGCCAGCAGCTATGGGACAGAGAACACTGAAGCTTTCTTT
CDR3 protein: CASSYGTENTEAFF

J gene: TRBJ2-3
V gene: TRBV10-3
D gene: TRBD2
clone size: -
CDR3 DNA: TGTGCCATCGCAGCGGGAGGGCCTGTGGATACGCAGTATTTT
CDR3 protein: CAIAAGGPVDTQYF

J gene: TRBJ1-2
V gene: TRBV18
D gene: -
clone size: -
CDR3 DNA: TGTGCCAGCTCACCCCAATATGGCTACACCTTC
CDR3 protein: CASSPQYGYTF

J gene: TRBJ2-5
V gene: TRBV21-1
D gene: -
clone size: -
CDR3 DNA: TGTGCCAGCTGCGGGGAGTTCGATGAGACCCAGTACTTC
CDR3 protein: CASCGEFDETQYF

J gene: TRBJ2-7
V gene: TRBV4-1
D gene: TRBD1
clone size: -
CDR3 DNA: TGCGCCAGCAGCCACCTCCAGGGGGCAGGCGAGCAGTACTTC
CDR3 protein: CASSHLQGAGEQYF

J gene: TRBJ2-1
V gene: TRBV29-1
D gene: -
clone size: -
CDR3 DNA: TGCAGCGTTGAAGAACAGGTGTCCTACAATGAGCAGTTCTTC
CDR3 protein: CSVEEQVSYNEQFF

J gene: TRBJ2-5
V gene: TRBV6-6
D gene: -
clone size: -
CDR3 DNA: TGTGCCAGCAGCCCACAACAGCGGAGGGATCGTACCCAGTACTTC
CDR3 protein: CASSPQQRRDRTQYF

J gene: TRBJ2-3
V gene: TRBV5-1
D gene: TRBD2
clone size: -
CDR3 DNA: TGCGCCAGCAGCTTGGGGCCCCCGGGACTAGACGATGATACGCAGTATTTT
CDR3 protein: CASSLGPPGLDDDTQYF

J gene: TRBJ2-7
V gene: TRBV9
D gene: -
clone size: -
CDR3 DNA: TGTGCCAGCAGCGGGGGAATGGATGAGGGAACCTACGAGCAGTACTTC
CDR3 protein: CASSGGMDEGTYEQYF

J gene: TRBJ1-1
V gene: TRBV6-5
D gene: TRBD1
clone size: -
CDR3 DNA: TGTGCCAGCAGTAGGACAGGGACATGGAAAGCTTTCTTT
CDR3 protein: CASSRTGTWKAFF

J gene: TRBJ2-7
V gene: TRBV19
D gene: -
clone size: -
CDR3 DNA: TGTGCCAGTAGAAAGGACAGCGCCTACGAGCAGTACTTC
CDR3 protein: CASRKDSAYEQYF

J gene: TRBJ2-7
V gene: TRBV7-2
D gene: TRBD1
clone size: -
CDR3 DNA: TGTGCCAGCAGCCCAAGGACAGGGGAAAACTACGAGCAGTACTTC
CDR3 protein: CASSPRTGENYEQYF

J gene: TRBJ1-1
V gene: TRBV6-5
D gene: -
clone size: -
CDR3 DNA: TGTGCCAGCAGTTACGAGGGACTCGAGAACACTGAAGCTTTCTTT
CDR3 protein: CASSYEGLENTEAFF

J gene: TRBJ1-2
V gene: TRBV6-1
D gene: TRBD1
clone size: -
CDR3 DNA: TGTGCCAGCAGTGAAAGCCAGGGGGCCTATGGCTACACCTTC
CDR3 protein: CASSESQGAYGYTF

J gene: TRBJ2-7
V gene: TRBV4-2
D gene: TRBD2
clone size: -
CDR3 DNA: TGTGCCAGCAGCCAAGATAGGGGGCGGGAGGGCCGATACGAGCAGTACTTC
CDR3 protein: CASSQDRGREGRYEQYF

J gene: TRBJ1-2
V gene: TRBV29-1
D gene: -
clone size: -
CDR3 DNA: TGCAGCGTTCCCGGGAGTAGCTATGGCTACACCTTC
CDR3 protein: CSVPGSSYGYTF

J gene: TRBJ2-1
V gene: TRBV15
D gene: TRBD2
clone size: -
CDR3 DNA: TGTGCCACCAGCCTTACTAGCGGGCCTTTAAATGAGCAGTTCTTC
CDR3 protein: CATSLTSGPLNEQFF

J gene: TRBJ2-5
V gene: TRBV5-1
D gene: TRBD2
clone size: few
CDR3 DNA: TGCGCCAGCAGCCTGGGGCTGGCGGGAGGGATAGAGACCCAGTACTTC
CDR3 protein: CASSLGLAGGIETQYF

J gene: TRBJ2-5
V gene: TRBV11-3
D gene: TRBD1
clone size: -
CDR3 DNA: TGTGCCAGCAGCGAAGACAGGGGGGAGCAGGAGACCCAGTACTTC
CDR3 protein: CASSEDRGEQETQYF

J gene: TRBJ1-5
V gene: TRBV2
D gene: -
clone size: once
CDR3 DNA: TGTGCCAGCAGTACAGGGCCTAGCAATCAGCCCCAGCATTTT
CDR3 protein: CASSTGPSNQPQHF

J gene: TRBJ2-1
V gene: TRBV6-4
D gene: TRBD2
clone size: -
CDR3 DNA: TGTGCCAGCAGTGCCGAAGTCGGGACTAGCGGATTCTTC
CDR3 protein: CASSAEVGTSGFF

J gene: TRBJ2-5
V gene: TRBV10-1
D gene: -
clone size: -
CDR3 DNA: TGCGCCAGCAGGGGGGAGGACCAAGAGACCCAGTACTTC
CDR3 protein: CASRGEDQETQYF

J gene: TRBJ1-3
V gene: TRBV19
D gene: -
clone size: few
CDR3 DNA: TGTGCCAGTAGGATCCGGGGCTCTGGAAACACCATATATTTT
CDR3 protein: CASRIRGSGNTIYF

J gene: TRBJ1-5
V gene: TRBV6-5
D gene: TRBD1
clone size: -
CDR3 DNA: TGTGCCAGCAGTGGGCAGGGGGCTCGTCAGCCCCAGCATTTT
CDR3 protein: CASSGQGARQPQHF